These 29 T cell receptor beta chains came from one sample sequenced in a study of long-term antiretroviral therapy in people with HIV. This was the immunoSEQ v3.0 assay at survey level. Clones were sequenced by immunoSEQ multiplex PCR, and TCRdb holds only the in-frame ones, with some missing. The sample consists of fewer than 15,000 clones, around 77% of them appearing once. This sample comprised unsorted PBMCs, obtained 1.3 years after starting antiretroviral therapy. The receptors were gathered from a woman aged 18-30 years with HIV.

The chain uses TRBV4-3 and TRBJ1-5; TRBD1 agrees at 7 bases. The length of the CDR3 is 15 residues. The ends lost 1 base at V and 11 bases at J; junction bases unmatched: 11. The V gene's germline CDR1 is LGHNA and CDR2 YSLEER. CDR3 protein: CASSQGQGESWAQHF. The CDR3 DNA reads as TGCGCCAGCAGCCAAGGACAGGGAGAAAGCTGGGCCCAGCATTTT.

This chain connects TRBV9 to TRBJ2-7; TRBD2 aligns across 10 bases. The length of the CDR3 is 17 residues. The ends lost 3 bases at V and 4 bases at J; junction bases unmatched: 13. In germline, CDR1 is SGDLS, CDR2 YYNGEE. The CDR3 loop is CASSDPVAGGQGYEQYF. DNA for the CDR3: TGTGCCAGCAGCGACCCCGTAGCGGGAGGTCAGGGGTACGAGCAGTACTTC.

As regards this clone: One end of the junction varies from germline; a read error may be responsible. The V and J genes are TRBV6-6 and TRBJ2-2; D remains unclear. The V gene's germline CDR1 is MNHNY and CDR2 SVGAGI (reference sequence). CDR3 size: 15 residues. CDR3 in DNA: TGTGCCAGCAGTTACTCGAGCCTGAACCCCGGGGAGCTGTTTTTT. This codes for CASSYSSLNPGELFF.

CDR3 DNA: TGTGCCAGCAGCTTAATCGGCACTGAAGCTTTCTTT. This encodes CASSLIGTEAFF. The chain combines TRBV7-9 with TRBJ1-1; D uncertain. The CDR3 runs 12 residues. CDR1 SEHNR and CDR2 FQNEAQ come from the germline V gene (reference sequence). Trimming cost V 2 bases and J 4 bases, with 5 bases left between them.

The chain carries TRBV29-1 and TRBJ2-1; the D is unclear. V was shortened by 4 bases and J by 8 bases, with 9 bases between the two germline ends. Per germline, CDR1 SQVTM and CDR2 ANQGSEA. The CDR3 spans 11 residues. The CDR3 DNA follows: TGCAGCGTTGGGGCAAGAGATGAGCAGTTCTTC. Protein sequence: CSVGARDEQFF.

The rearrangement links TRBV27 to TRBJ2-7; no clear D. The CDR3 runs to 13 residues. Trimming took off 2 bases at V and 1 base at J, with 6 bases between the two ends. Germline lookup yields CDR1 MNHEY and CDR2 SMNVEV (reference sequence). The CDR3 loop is CASSLMGSYEQYF. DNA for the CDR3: TGTGCCAGCAGTTTAATGGGATCCTACGAGCAGTACTTC.

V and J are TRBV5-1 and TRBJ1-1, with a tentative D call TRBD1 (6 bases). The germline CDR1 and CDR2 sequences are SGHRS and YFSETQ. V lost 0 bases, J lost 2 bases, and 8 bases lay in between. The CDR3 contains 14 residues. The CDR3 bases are TGCGCCAGCAGCTTGGGACAGGAAAACACTGAAGCTTTCTTT. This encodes CASSLGQENTEAFF.

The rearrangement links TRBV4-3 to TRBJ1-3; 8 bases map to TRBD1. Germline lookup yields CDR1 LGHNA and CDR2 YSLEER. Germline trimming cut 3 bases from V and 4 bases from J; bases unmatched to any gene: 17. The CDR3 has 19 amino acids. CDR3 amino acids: CASSQESDRALGGGNTIYF. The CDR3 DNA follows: TGCGCCAGCAGCCAGGAATCGGACAGGGCCCTGGGTGGGGGAAACACCATATATTTT.

The CDR3 nucleotides are TGTGCCAGCAGACGGTCTGGGACCGAGGAAGCTTTCTTT. Translating gives CASRRSGTEEAFF. The genes are TRBV6-5 and TRBJ1-1; TRBD1 might be the D (5 bases). The germline CDR1 and CDR2 sequences are MNHEY and SVGAGI. This CDR3 is 13 amino acids long. V was clipped by 6 bases and J by 8 bases, with 16 bases between them.

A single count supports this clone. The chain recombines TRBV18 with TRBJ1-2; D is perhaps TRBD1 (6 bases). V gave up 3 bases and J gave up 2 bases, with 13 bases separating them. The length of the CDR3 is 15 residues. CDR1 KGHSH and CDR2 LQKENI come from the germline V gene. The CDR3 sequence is CASSPAGEKNYGYTF. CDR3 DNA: TGTGCCAGCTCACCGGCAGGGGAAAAAAACTATGGCTACACCTTC.

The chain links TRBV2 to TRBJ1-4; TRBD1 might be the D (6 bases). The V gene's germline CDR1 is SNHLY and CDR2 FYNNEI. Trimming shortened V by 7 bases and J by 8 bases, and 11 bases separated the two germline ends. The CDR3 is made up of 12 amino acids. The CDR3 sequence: CASKGRGEKLFF. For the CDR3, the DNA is TGTGCCAGCAAAGGCAGGGGAGAAAAACTGTTTTTT.

The CDR3 region has the DNA TGTGCCAGCAGCAAGGGGCAGCACTATGGCTACACCTTC. Amino acid sequence: CASSKGQHYGYTF. The rearrangement joins TRBV21-1 to TRBJ1-2; the table's D gene call, TRBD1, was not cross checked with the DNA. TRBV21-1 is recorded as a pseudogene. This CDR3 comprises 13 residues.

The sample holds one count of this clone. This CDR3 reads CASSGRWGRTEAFF. Written as DNA, the CDR3 is TGTGCCAGTAGTGGGAGGTGGGGGCGAACTGAAGCTTTCTTT. This chain connects TRBV19 to TRBJ1-1; D is possibly TRBD1 (6 bases). Trimming removed 5 bases from V and 5 bases from J, with 15 bases in between. CDR1 is LNHDA and CDR2 is SQIVND in the germline V gene (reference sequence). The CDR3 has 14 amino acids.

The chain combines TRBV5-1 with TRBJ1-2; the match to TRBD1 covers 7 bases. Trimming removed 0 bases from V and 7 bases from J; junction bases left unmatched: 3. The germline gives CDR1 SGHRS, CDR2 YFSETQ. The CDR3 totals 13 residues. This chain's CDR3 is CASSLGTGGGYTF. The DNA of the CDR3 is TGCGCCAGCAGCTTGGGGACAGGTGGTGGCTACACCTTC. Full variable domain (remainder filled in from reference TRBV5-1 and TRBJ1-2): KAGVTQTPRYLIKTRGQQVTLSCSPISGHRSVSWYQQTPGQGLQFLFEYFSETQRNKGNFPGRFSGRQFSNSRSEMNVSTLELGDSALYLCASSLGTGGGYTFGSGTRLTVV.

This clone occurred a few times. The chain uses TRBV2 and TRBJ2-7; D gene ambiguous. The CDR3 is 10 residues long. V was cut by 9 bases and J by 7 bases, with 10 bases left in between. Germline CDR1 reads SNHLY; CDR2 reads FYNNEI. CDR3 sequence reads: CASSLGEQYF. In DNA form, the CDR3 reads TGTGCCAGTAGCCTGGGGGAGCAGTACTTC.

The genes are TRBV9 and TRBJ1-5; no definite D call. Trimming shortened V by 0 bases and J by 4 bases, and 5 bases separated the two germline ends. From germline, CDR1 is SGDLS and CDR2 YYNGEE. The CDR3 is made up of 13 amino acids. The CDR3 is CASSVAGNQPQHF. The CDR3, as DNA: TGTGCCAGCAGCGTAGCGGGAAATCAGCCCCAGCATTTT.

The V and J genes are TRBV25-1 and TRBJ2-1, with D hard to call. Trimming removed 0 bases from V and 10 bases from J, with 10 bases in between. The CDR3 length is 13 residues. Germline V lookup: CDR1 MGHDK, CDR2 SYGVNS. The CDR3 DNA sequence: TGTGCCAGCAGTGAATACAACCGGCCGGAGCAGTTCTTC. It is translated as CASSEYNRPEQFF.

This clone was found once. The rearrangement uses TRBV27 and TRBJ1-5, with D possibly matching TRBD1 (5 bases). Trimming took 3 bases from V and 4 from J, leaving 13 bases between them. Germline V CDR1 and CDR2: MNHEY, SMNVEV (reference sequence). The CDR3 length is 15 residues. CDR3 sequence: CASSFWGRGNQPQHF. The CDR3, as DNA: TGTGCCAGCAGTTTTTGGGGTAGGGGAAATCAGCCCCAGCATTTT.

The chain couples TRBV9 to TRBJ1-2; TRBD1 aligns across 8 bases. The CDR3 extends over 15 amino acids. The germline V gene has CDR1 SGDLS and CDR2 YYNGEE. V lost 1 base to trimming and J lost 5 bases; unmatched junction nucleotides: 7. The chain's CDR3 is CASSVPTGGQYGYTF. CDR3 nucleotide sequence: TGTGCCAGCAGCGTACCAACAGGGGGTCAGTATGGCTACACCTTC.

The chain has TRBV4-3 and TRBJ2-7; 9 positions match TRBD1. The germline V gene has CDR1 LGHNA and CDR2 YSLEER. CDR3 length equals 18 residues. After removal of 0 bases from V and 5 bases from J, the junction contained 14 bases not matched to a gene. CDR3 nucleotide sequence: TGCGCCAGCAGCCAAGAAACCCCCTGGACAGGGGCGGGTCACGAGCAGTACTTC. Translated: CASSQETPWTGAGHEQYF.

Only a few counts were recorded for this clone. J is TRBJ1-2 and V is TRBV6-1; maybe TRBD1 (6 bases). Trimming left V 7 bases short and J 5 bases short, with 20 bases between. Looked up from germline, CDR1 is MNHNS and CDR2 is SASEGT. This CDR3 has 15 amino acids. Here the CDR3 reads CASTKGGAEGYGYTF. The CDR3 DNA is TGTGCCAGCACCAAGGGGGGGGCAGAAGGATATGGCTACACCTTC.

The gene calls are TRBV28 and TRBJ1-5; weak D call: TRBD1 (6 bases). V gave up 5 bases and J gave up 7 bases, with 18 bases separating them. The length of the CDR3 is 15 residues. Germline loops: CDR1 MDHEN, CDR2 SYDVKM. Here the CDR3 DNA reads TGTGCCAGCAGTGAGCCCCTAGGGACAAACCAGCCCCAGCATTTT. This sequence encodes CASSEPLGTNQPQHF.

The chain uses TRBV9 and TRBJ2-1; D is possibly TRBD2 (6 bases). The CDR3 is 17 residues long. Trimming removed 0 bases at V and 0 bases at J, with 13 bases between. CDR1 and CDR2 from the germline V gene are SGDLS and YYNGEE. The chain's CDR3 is CASSVGVAGFSYNEQFF. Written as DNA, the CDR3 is TGTGCCAGCAGCGTAGGGGTTGCGGGATTCTCCTACAATGAGCAGTTCTTC.

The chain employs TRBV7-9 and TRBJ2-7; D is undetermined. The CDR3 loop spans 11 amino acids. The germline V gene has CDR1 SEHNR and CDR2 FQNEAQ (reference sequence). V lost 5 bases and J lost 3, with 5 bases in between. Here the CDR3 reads CASSRSYEQYF. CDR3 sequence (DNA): TGTGCCAGCAGCCGGAGCTACGAGCAGTACTTC.

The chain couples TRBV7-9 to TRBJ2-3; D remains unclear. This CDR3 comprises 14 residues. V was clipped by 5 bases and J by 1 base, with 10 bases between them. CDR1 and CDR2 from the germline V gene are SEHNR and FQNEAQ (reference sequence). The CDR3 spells CASSAPGGTDTQYF. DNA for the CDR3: TGTGCCAGCAGCGCCCCTGGCGGCACAGATACGCAGTATTTT.

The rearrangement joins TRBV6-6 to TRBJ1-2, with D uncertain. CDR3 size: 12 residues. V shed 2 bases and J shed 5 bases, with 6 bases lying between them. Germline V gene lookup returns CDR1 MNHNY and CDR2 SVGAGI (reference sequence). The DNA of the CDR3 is TGTGCCAGCAGTTACGTTCAATATGGCTACACCTTC. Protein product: CASSYVQYGYTF.

CDR3 loop: CASSRLAGGGKTQYF. The DNA of the CDR3 is TGTGCCAGCAGTAGACTAGCGGGAGGGGGGAAGACCCAGTACTTC. The genes are TRBV2 and TRBJ2-5; 14 positions match TRBD2. With V trimmed by 5 bases and J by 6 bases, 5 bases remained unmatched. Per germline, CDR1 SNHLY and CDR2 FYNNEI. The CDR3 sequence is 15 residues long.

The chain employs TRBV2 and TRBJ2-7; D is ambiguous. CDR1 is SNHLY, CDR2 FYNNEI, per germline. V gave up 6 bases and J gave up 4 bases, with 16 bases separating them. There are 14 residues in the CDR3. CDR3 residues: CASSPGTPSYEQYF. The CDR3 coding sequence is TGTGCCAGCAGCCCGGGTACCCCTTCTTACGAGCAGTACTTC.

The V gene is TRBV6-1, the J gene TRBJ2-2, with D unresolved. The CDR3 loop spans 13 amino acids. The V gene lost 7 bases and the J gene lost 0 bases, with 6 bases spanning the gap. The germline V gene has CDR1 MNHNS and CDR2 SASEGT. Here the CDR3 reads CASIAPNTGELFF. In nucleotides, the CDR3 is TGTGCCAGCATCGCACCGAACACCGGGGAGCTGTTTTTT.